The rows below give T cell receptor beta chains drawn from one sample of a study of early T cells in non-severe SARS-CoV-2 infection. MiXCR, applied by TCRdb to the 5' RACE reads, yields one record per CDR3 protein. The sample includes about 83,000 distinct CDR3 sequences, 12% of them seen just once. Sequenced: whole blood. These receptors were obtained from an adult who was a healthcare worker with PCR-confirmed SARS-CoV-2 infection or an uninfected control (not recorded which). Both conserved end residues are part of each CDR3. Each record gives: D gene, V gene, clone size, J gene, CDR3 DNA, CDR3 protein. A D gene is named only where the DNA matches it firmly. Not every row has a clone size; where given, it reads once, few, many or a size class.

d_gene: -; v_gene: TRBV7-6; abundance: few; j_gene: TRBJ1-6; CDR3nt: TGTGCCAGCAGCTCCGGAAGCTCCTATAATTCACCCCTCCACTTT; CDR3aa: CASSSGSSYNSPLHF
d_gene: -; v_gene: TRBV7-2; abundance: -; j_gene: TRBJ2-6; CDR3nt: TGTGCCAGCAGCGCGTCCGTAGCCGGGGCCAACGTCCTGACTTTC; CDR3aa: CASSASVAGANVLTF
d_gene: TRBD2; v_gene: TRBV29-1; abundance: few; j_gene: TRBJ2-7; CDR3nt: TGCAGCGTCGGGGGGGTATTGGACGAGCAGTACTTC; CDR3aa: CSVGGVLDEQYF
d_gene: TRBD2; v_gene: TRBV7-2; abundance: -; j_gene: TRBJ2-1; CDR3nt: TGTGCCAGCAGCTTAGAACGGGAGGCTGAGCAGTTCTTC; CDR3aa: CASSLEREAEQFF
d_gene: TRBD2; v_gene: TRBV7-3; abundance: -; j_gene: TRBJ2-1; CDR3nt: TGTGCCAGCAGCTCTAGACTAGCGGGAAACAATGAGCAGTTCTTC; CDR3aa: CASSSRLAGNNEQFF
d_gene: TRBD2; v_gene: TRBV18; abundance: few; j_gene: TRBJ2-1; CDR3nt: TGTGCCAGCTCGCCTACTAGCGGGAGGGCCGGTGAGCAGTTCTTC; CDR3aa: CASSPTSGRAGEQFF
d_gene: -; v_gene: TRBV12-3/TRBV12-4; abundance: -; j_gene: TRBJ1-1; CDR3nt: TGTGCCAGCAGCCAGCGGACGGAGAACACTGAAGCTTTCTTT; CDR3aa: CASSQRTENTEAFF
d_gene: -; v_gene: TRBV12-3/TRBV12-4; abundance: many; j_gene: TRBJ1-2; CDR3nt: TGTGCCAGCAGTCCGCACTATCGACACCTTGGCTACACCTTC; CDR3aa: CASSPHYRHLGYTF
d_gene: TRBD2; v_gene: TRBV7-2; abundance: many; j_gene: TRBJ2-1; CDR3nt: TGTGCCGCGGGGGGAACCACACACAATGAGCAGTTCTTC; CDR3aa: CAAGGTTHNEQFF
d_gene: -; v_gene: TRBV27; abundance: few; j_gene: TRBJ1-5; CDR3nt: TGTGCCAGCAGTTCGAGGCCGAGAGGGCCAGTAAAAAAGGGTCTTTATCAGCCCCAGCATTTT; CDR3aa: CASSSRPRGPVKKGLYQPQHF
d_gene: -; v_gene: TRBV19; abundance: -; j_gene: TRBJ2-5; CDR3nt: TGTGCCAGTAGTATAGACCTAGAAGAGACCCAGTACTTC; CDR3aa: CASSIDLEETQYF
d_gene: -; v_gene: TRBV6-5; abundance: -; j_gene: TRBJ1-1; CDR3nt: TGTGCCAGCAGTTACGCTGCGGTGATGAACACTGAAGCTTTCTTT; CDR3aa: CASSYAAVMNTEAFF
d_gene: -; v_gene: TRBV29-1; abundance: -; j_gene: TRBJ2-7; CDR3nt: TGCAGCGGGGGGCAGGCCTACGAGCAGTACTTC; CDR3aa: CSGGQAYEQYF
d_gene: -; v_gene: TRBV20-1; abundance: many; j_gene: TRBJ1-5; CDR3nt: TGCAGTGCTAGTAGGGGATATAGCAATCAGCCCCAGCATTTT; CDR3aa: CSASRGYSNQPQHF
d_gene: TRBD2; v_gene: TRBV20-1; abundance: -; j_gene: TRBJ2-3; CDR3nt: TGCAGTGCTAGTAGGCGGGAGAGTAGCACAGATACGCAGTATTTT; CDR3aa: CSASRRESSTDTQYF
d_gene: -; v_gene: TRBV18; abundance: many; j_gene: TRBJ1-1; CDR3nt: TGTGCCAGCTCCCTCGGGACGGTATATACTGAAGCTTTCTTT; CDR3aa: CASSLGTVYTEAFF
d_gene: -; v_gene: TRBV5-4; abundance: -; j_gene: TRBJ2-5; CDR3nt: TGTGCCAGCAGCCCCATGACCGGGGCAGAGACCCAGTACTTC; CDR3aa: CASSPMTGAETQYF
d_gene: TRBD2; v_gene: TRBV7-9; abundance: -; j_gene: TRBJ2-1; CDR3nt: TGTGCCAGCAGCTCCCAAGGGGTTAGCGGGGATAGTAAAACCTACAATGAGCAGTTCTTC; CDR3aa: CASSSQGVSGDSKTYNEQFF
d_gene: TRBD2; v_gene: TRBV7-8; abundance: -; j_gene: TRBJ2-7; CDR3nt: TGTGCCAGCAGCTATACTCGGACTAGCGGGAGTTGGCAGTACTTC; CDR3aa: CASSYTRTSGSWQYF
d_gene: TRBD2; v_gene: TRBV2; abundance: few; j_gene: TRBJ2-4; CDR3nt: TGTGCCAGTTTACTAGCGATCAACGAAATAGCCAAAAACATTCAGTACTTC; CDR3aa: CASLLAINEIAKNIQYF
d_gene: -; v_gene: TRBV11-2; abundance: once; j_gene: TRBJ1-1; CDR3nt: TGTGCCAGCACCCAAGATCACATAAACACTGAAGCTTTCTTT; CDR3aa: CASTQDHINTEAFF
d_gene: -; v_gene: TRBV6-6; abundance: -; j_gene: TRBJ2-1; CDR3nt: TGTGCCAGCAGTTCCCCACACAATGAGCAGTTCTTC; CDR3aa: CASSSPHNEQFF
d_gene: -; v_gene: TRBV2; abundance: -; j_gene: TRBJ2-3; CDR3nt: TGTGCCAGCAGTGAGGTGTCAGATACGCAGTATTTT; CDR3aa: CASSEVSDTQYF
d_gene: -; v_gene: TRBV30; abundance: many; j_gene: TRBJ2-1; CDR3nt: TGTGCCTGGAGCCTTCCCATAGCCCCGAGGGTGTTCTTC; CDR3aa: CAWSLPIAPRVFF
d_gene: TRBD2; v_gene: TRBV11-2; abundance: few; j_gene: TRBJ2-3; CDR3nt: TGTGCCAGCAGCTCCGACGCCCTAAGCGGGAGGGTGATAGATACGCAGTATTTT; CDR3aa: CASSSDALSGRVIDTQYF
d_gene: -; v_gene: TRBV5-1; abundance: once; j_gene: TRBJ2-7; CDR3nt: TGCGCCAGCAGCTGGGTTGCGGGTTCCTACGAGCAGTACTTC; CDR3aa: CASSWVAGSYEQYF
d_gene: -; v_gene: TRBV3-2; abundance: -; j_gene: TRBJ2-6; CDR3nt: TGTGCCAGCAGCCTCAGGGGACTAGCGGGGTTCTCTGGGGCCAACGTCCTGACTTTC; CDR3aa: CASSLRGLAGFSGANVLTF
d_gene: TRBD1; v_gene: TRBV5-1; abundance: few; j_gene: TRBJ2-5; CDR3nt: TGCGCCAGCAGCTCGGACAGGGGGAAGGAGACCCAGTACTTC; CDR3aa: CASSSDRGKETQYF
d_gene: TRBD1; v_gene: TRBV6-6; abundance: many; j_gene: TRBJ1-2; CDR3nt: TGTGCCAGCAGTTACTCGACAGGGCCGTATGGCTACACCTTC; CDR3aa: CASSYSTGPYGYTF
d_gene: -; v_gene: TRBV29-1; abundance: many; j_gene: TRBJ2-1; CDR3nt: TGCAGCGTTGAAGGGGACGGGAGCAATGAGCAGTTCTTC; CDR3aa: CSVEGDGSNEQFF
d_gene: TRBD2; v_gene: TRBV7-2; abundance: -; j_gene: TRBJ2-1; CDR3nt: TGTGCCAGCAGCTTGGGACTAGCGTACTCCTACAATGAGCAGTTCTTC; CDR3aa: CASSLGLAYSYNEQFF
d_gene: -; v_gene: TRBV18; abundance: -; j_gene: TRBJ2-1; CDR3nt: TGTGCCAGCCCTAAAGTTTTGGGGGGCAATGAGCAGTTCTTC; CDR3aa: CASPKVLGGNEQFF
d_gene: TRBD2; v_gene: TRBV5-4; abundance: -; j_gene: TRBJ2-7; CDR3nt: TGTGCCAGCAGCCTGGAACCGGGACTAGCGAGGCACGAGCAGTACTTC; CDR3aa: CASSLEPGLARHEQYF
d_gene: -; v_gene: TRBV20-1; abundance: -; j_gene: TRBJ2-5; CDR3nt: TGCAGTGCCCCCAGGGTTCAAGAGACCCAGTACTTC; CDR3aa: CSAPRVQETQYF
d_gene: -; v_gene: TRBV5-4; abundance: -; j_gene: TRBJ1-2; CDR3nt: TGTGCCAGCAGCTTGATGGGGTGGAACTATGGCTACACCTTC; CDR3aa: CASSLMGWNYGYTF
d_gene: -; v_gene: TRBV4-2; abundance: few; j_gene: TRBJ2-2; CDR3nt: TGTGCCAGCAGCCAGGTTCAGGGCACCGGGGAGCTGTTTTTT; CDR3aa: CASSQVQGTGELFF
d_gene: -; v_gene: TRBV2; abundance: few; j_gene: TRBJ2-5; CDR3nt: TGTGCCAGCACCTTAGATGGGACTCAAGAGACCCAGTACTTC; CDR3aa: CASTLDGTQETQYF
d_gene: TRBD2; v_gene: TRBV3-1; abundance: -; j_gene: TRBJ2-5; CDR3nt: TGTGCCAGCAGCCACCTACTAGCGGGAGGAGAAGAGACCCAGTACTTC; CDR3aa: CASSHLLAGGEETQYF
d_gene: -; v_gene: TRBV7-3; abundance: many; j_gene: TRBJ2-2; CDR3nt: TGTGCCAGCAGCCCGTACCGACTAGAGGTGGGCACCGGGGAGCTGTTTTTT; CDR3aa: CASSPYRLEVGTGELFF
d_gene: TRBD2; v_gene: TRBV7-2; abundance: -; j_gene: TRBJ2-3; CDR3nt: TGTGCCAGCAGCTTCCCTAGCGGGAGGGCCACAGATACGCAGTATTTT; CDR3aa: CASSFPSGRATDTQYF
d_gene: -; v_gene: TRBV18; abundance: -; j_gene: TRBJ1-6; CDR3nt: TGTGCCAGCTCCACCAGTCTCTCACCCCTCCACTTT; CDR3aa: CASSTSLSPLHF
d_gene: TRBD2; v_gene: TRBV6-2/TRBV6-3; abundance: -; j_gene: TRBJ2-7; CDR3nt: TGTGCCAGCAGTTACCCCGACAGACTAGCGAAGCCCTACGAGCAGTACTTC; CDR3aa: CASSYPDRLAKPYEQYF
d_gene: -; v_gene: TRBV6-2/TRBV6-3; abundance: few; j_gene: TRBJ1-5; CDR3nt: TGTGCCAGCAGGGATACAGCGGTCAGATCTCAGCCCCAGCATTTT; CDR3aa: CASRDTAVRSQPQHF
d_gene: TRBD1; v_gene: TRBV29-1; abundance: -; j_gene: TRBJ1-2; CDR3nt: TGCAGCGGTTCCGGGACAGGGAATATCGGTGACTATGGCTACACCTTC; CDR3aa: CSGSGTGNIGDYGYTF
d_gene: -; v_gene: TRBV29-1; abundance: -; j_gene: TRBJ1-6; CDR3nt: TGCAGCGTTGGGACGGGCGGTAATTCACCCCTCCACTTT; CDR3aa: CSVGTGGNSPLHF
d_gene: TRBD2; v_gene: TRBV2; abundance: -; j_gene: TRBJ2-1; CDR3nt: TGTGCCAGCAGCACGAGACTAGCGGTCACCGTGGCTGAGCAGTTCTTC; CDR3aa: CASSTRLAVTVAEQFF
d_gene: -; v_gene: TRBV18; abundance: -; j_gene: TRBJ2-3; CDR3nt: TGTGCCAGCTCACCATCGGACGGGGTACCAGATACGCAGTATTTT; CDR3aa: CASSPSDGVPDTQYF
d_gene: TRBD2; v_gene: TRBV11-2; abundance: many; j_gene: TRBJ2-1; CDR3nt: TGTGCCAGCAGCCATGGACTAGCGGGACAGTCTGGCAATGAGCAGTTCTTC; CDR3aa: CASSHGLAGQSGNEQFF
d_gene: -; v_gene: TRBV7-9; abundance: -; j_gene: TRBJ2-7; CDR3nt: TGTGCCAGCAGCTTAGCCCCCAGGGGGGCGTCGGACGAGCAGTACTTC; CDR3aa: CASSLAPRGASDEQYF
d_gene: -; v_gene: TRBV5-1; abundance: many; j_gene: TRBJ2-2; CDR3nt: TGCGCCAGCAGCTCGGACAGCCCTATCGGGGAGCTGTTTTTT; CDR3aa: CASSSDSPIGELFF
d_gene: -; v_gene: TRBV12-3/TRBV12-4; abundance: few; j_gene: TRBJ2-5; CDR3nt: TGTGCCAGCAGTTTATGGGGAGAGACCCAGTACTTC; CDR3aa: CASSLWGETQYF
d_gene: TRBD1; v_gene: TRBV7-9; abundance: many; j_gene: TRBJ1-1; CDR3nt: TGTGCCAGCAGCTTATCCACAGGGGGCACGGAGAACACTGAAGCTTTCTTT; CDR3aa: CASSLSTGGTENTEAFF
d_gene: -; v_gene: TRBV5-8; abundance: -; j_gene: TRBJ2-5; CDR3nt: TGTGCCAGCAGCGACGGACGGTACCAAGAGACCCAGTACTTC; CDR3aa: CASSDGRYQETQYF
d_gene: TRBD2; v_gene: TRBV9; abundance: -; j_gene: TRBJ2-1; CDR3nt: TGTGCCAGCAGCGTCCAAGCGGGAGCGCGCAATGAGCAGTTCTTC; CDR3aa: CASSVQAGARNEQFF
d_gene: TRBD1; v_gene: TRBV20-1; abundance: few; j_gene: TRBJ2-4; CDR3nt: TGCAGTGCTAGACCAACAGGGGGCTTATTCGTCTTC; CDR3aa: CSARPTGGLFVF
d_gene: -; v_gene: TRBV2; abundance: -; j_gene: TRBJ2-3; CDR3nt: TGTGCCAGCAGTGAAGTCAGGGTCGGCACAGATACGCAGTATTTT; CDR3aa: CASSEVRVGTDTQYF